This T cell receptor beta chain is from a study of CD8+ T cells in alopecia areata. Sequencing relied on a cDNA template that was reverse transcribed from extracted RNA. Assay: immunoSEQ multiplex PCR; the TCRdb copy retains only in-frame clones and omits some. The sample contains 35,000 to 50,000 clones, roughly 92% of which appear only once. Treatment given: oral pan-JAK inhibitor, 5-10 mg twice daily. This clone was counted only a few times. Sequencing was performed on CD8+ T cells sorted from blood, taken at week 24, from a patient treated with tofacitinib. The TCR comes from a human donor with alopecia areata.

The chain's CDR3 is CASSQDIRTSSDTQYF. The CDR3 DNA follows: TGCGCCAGCAGCCAAGACATCAGGACTAGCTCAGATACGCAGTATTTT. The gene calls are TRBV4-3 and TRBJ2-3; 8 nucleotides agree with TRBD2. Germline V gene sequence: CDR1 LGHNA, CDR2 YSLEER. The CDR3 totals 16 residues. J gave up 4 bases and V 0 bases, and 6 bases lay outside the gene matches.